These 21 T cell receptor beta chains originate from one sample sequenced in a study of T cells after yellow fever vaccination. TCRdb re-analysed the 5' RACE reads in MiXCR, keeping a single row per CDR3 protein. The sample lists about 310,000 distinct CDR3 sequences; roughly 3.5% were seen once. The sample consisted of PBMCs, taken on the day of the yellow fever booster vaccination. The source is a man aged 18 to 35 who received the YFV17D yellow fever vaccine.

The chain employs TRBV15 and TRBJ2-1; D gene unclear. The V end lost 2 bases, the J end lost 10 bases, and 12 bases lay between the germline ends. The germline V gene has CDR1 LNHNV and CDR2 YYDKDF (reference sequence). The CDR3 is 13 amino acids. CDR3 DNA sequence: TGTGCCACCAGCAGAACCCCCGGGTGGGAGCAGTTCTTC. It yields the protein CATSRTPGWEQFF. Using reference TRBV15 and TRBJ2-1 for the parts outside the CDR3, the full variable domain is DAMVIQNPRYQVTQFGKPVTLSCSQTLNHNVMYWYQQKSSQAPKLLFHYYDKDFNNEADTPDNFQSRRPNTSFCFLDIRSPGLGDTAMYLCATSRTPGWEQFFGPGTRLTVL.

V gene TRBV13 combines with J gene TRBJ1-3; D unclear. The CDR3 extends over 12 amino acids. The germline gives CDR1 PRHDT, CDR2 FYEKMQ (reference sequence). V lost 0 bases and J 10 bases, leaving 7 bases between the germline ends. DNA of the CDR3: TGTGCCAGCAGCTTAGGGTCCTTAACCATATATTTT. Translating it yields CASSLGSLTIYF.

This clonotype was seen many times. This rearrangement joins TRBV9 to TRBJ2-4; TRBD1 might be the D (5 bases). Germline V CDR1 and CDR2: SGDLS, YYNGEE. The CDR3 runs to 12 residues. V lost 0 bases and J 9 bases, leaving 7 bases between the germline ends. The CDR3 nucleotides are TGTGCCAGCAGCGTAGGCCAGGGCATTCAGTACTTC. Encoded protein: CASSVGQGIQYF.

This clonotype showed up many times. The chain recombines TRBV7-2 with TRBJ2-5; D could derive from TRBD1 or TRBD2 (6 bases each). The V end lost 0 bases, the J end lost 3 bases, and 17 bases lay between the germline ends. CDR1 SGHTA and CDR2 FQGNSA come from the germline V gene. The CDR3 length is 17 residues. The DNA for the CDR3 is TGTGCCAGCAGCTTAGCCCCATTCAGGGGAGGAGAAGAGACCCAGTACTTC. It translates to CASSLAPFRGGEETQYF.

This clonotype was detected ten times or more. The chain combines TRBV28 with TRBJ1-4; maybe TRBD1 (5 bases). The CDR3 consists of 17 residues. V lost 2 bases and J lost 8, with 21 bases in between. The germline gives CDR1 MDHEN, CDR2 SYDVKM. CDR3 sequence: CASSLPYGTAVGEKLFF. CDR3 nucleotide sequence: TGTGCCAGCAGTTTACCATACGGGACTGCCGTGGGGGAAAAACTGTTTTTT.

The chain uses TRBV6-2 or TRBV6-3 and TRBJ2-2, with D possibly TRBD2 on 6 matching bases. Germline V lookup: CDR1 MNHEY, CDR2 SVGEGT. The CDR3 extends over 13 amino acids. V was trimmed by 7 bases and J by 6 bases, leaving 12 bases between them. The CDR3 nucleotides read TGTGCCAGCAAGATCGGAGGGGCCGGGGAGCTGTTTTTT. Translation gives CASKIGGAGELFF.

This clonotype showed up many times. The V and J genes are TRBV7-2 and TRBJ2-7, with D maybe TRBD2 (5 bases). V gave up 3 bases and J gave up 6 bases, with 12 bases separating them. The length of the CDR3 is 13 residues. Germline loops: CDR1 SGHTA, CDR2 FQGNSA. CDR3: CASSFQTAGEQYV. In DNA, the CDR3 is TGTGCCAGCAGCTTCCAAACGGCGGGCGAGCAGTACGTC.

This clonotype turned up a few times. The chain links TRBV20-1 to TRBJ1-5; maybe TRBD1 (6 bases). CDR3 length: 16 amino acids. Trimming removed 0 bases from V and 3 bases from J, with 15 bases in between. Germline V gene lookup returns CDR1 DFQATT and CDR2 SNEGSKA (reference sequence). CDR3 sequence reads: CSARDPGQGLNQPQHF. The CDR3, as DNA: TGCAGTGCTAGAGATCCTGGGCAGGGGCTCAATCAGCCCCAGCATTTT.

The V and J genes are TRBV9 and TRBJ2-3; 13 bases fit TRBD2. Trimming at V came to 4 bases and at J to 4 bases, leaving 6 bases not matched to a gene. This CDR3 comprises 16 residues. Per germline, CDR1 SGDLS and CDR2 YYNGEE. In DNA form, the CDR3 reads TGTGCCAGCAGCCCTACTAGCGGGGGGGTTGCAGATACGCAGTATTTT. Residues: CASSPTSGGVADTQYF.

This clonotype was detected only a few times. This chain joins TRBV9 and TRBJ2-3, with no clear D. Trimming removed 0 bases at V and 4 bases at J, with 9 bases between. The germline V gene has CDR1 SGDLS and CDR2 YYNGEE. The CDR3 has 14 residues. The CDR3 here is CASSVASLADTQYF. CDR3 nucleotide sequence: TGTGCCAGCAGCGTAGCGAGCCTGGCAGATACGCAGTATTTT.

The sample holds a few counts of this clonotype. V and J are TRBV5-1 and TRBJ2-1; unclear D gene. Germline lookup yields CDR1 SGHRS and CDR2 YFSETQ. Trimming took 4 bases from V and 9 from J, leaving 17 bases between them. CDR3 length: 14 amino acids. The chain's CDR3 is CASSPRDGIGEQFF. As DNA, the CDR3 is TGCGCCAGCAGCCCCCGAGATGGGATTGGTGAGCAGTTCTTC.

The sample holds a few counts of this clonotype. The rearrangement uses TRBV24-1 and TRBJ1-2, with D unresolved. The germline V and J ends were trimmed by 10 bases and 5 bases, with 13 bases remaining between them. Germline V gene data show CDR1 as KGHDR and CDR2 as SFDVKD. The CDR3 runs 12 residues. CDR3 DNA: TGTGCCACGACCCACGCGTGGTATGGCTACACCTTC. It codes for CATTHAWYGYTF.

V usage is TRBV7-6 and J usage is TRBJ1-4, with D unresolved. The CDR3 sequence is 12 residues long. V was clipped by 4 bases and J by 10 bases, with 10 bases between them. Per the germline V gene, CDR1 is SGHVS and CDR2 is FNYEAQ. The CDR3 region is CASSSGLGKLFF. CDR3 nucleotide sequence: TGTGCCAGCAGCTCGGGGTTAGGAAAACTGTTTTTT.

In its sample, this clonotype was seen many times. This chain joins TRBV5-1 and TRBJ2-7; D is uncertain. This CDR3 has 14 amino acids. Between the trimmed V and J ends, which lost 0 bases and 3 bases, there was a span of 10 bases. Germline CDR1 reads SGHRS; CDR2 reads YFSETQ. CDR3 nucleotide sequence: TGCGCCAGCAGCTTGGGCTCCTCCGACTACGAGCAGTACTTC. Translated: CASSLGSSDYEQYF.

In DNA form, the CDR3 reads TGTGCCAGCAGCTTAGGACTAGCGGGGGGACAACAAGAGACCCAGTACTTC. Residues: CASSLGLAGGQQETQYF. The V gene is TRBV7-6, the J gene TRBJ2-5, with 13 bases identical to TRBD2. The germline CDR1 and CDR2 sequences are SGHVS and FNYEAQ. This CDR3 is built from 17 residues. Trimming cost V 1 base and J 2 bases; bases outside gene matches: 4.

This clonotype was counted between two and nine times. This chain joins TRBV7-9 and TRBJ2-1; the match to TRBD1 covers 7 bases. From germline, CDR1 is SEHNR and CDR2 FQNEAQ (reference sequence). With V trimmed by 4 bases and J by 10 bases, 1 base remained unmatched. The CDR3 loop spans 11 amino acids. The CDR3 reads CASSWGQEQFF. The CDR3 region has the DNA TGTGCCAGCAGCTGGGGACAGGAGCAGTTCTTC.

This clonotype was seen only a few times. The chain recombines TRBV3-1 with TRBJ2-1; 8 positions agree with TRBD1. Germline assignment: CDR1 LGHDT and CDR2 YNNKEL (reference sequence). The ends lost 0 bases at V and 6 bases at J; junction bases unmatched: 10. This CDR3 has 17 amino acids. CDR3 sequence reads: CASSQDRQGAMTNEQFF. The CDR3 DNA sequence: TGTGCCAGCAGCCAAGATAGGCAGGGGGCCATGACCAATGAGCAGTTCTTC.

In this sample, this clonotype turned up many times. The chain links TRBV5-1 to TRBJ2-5, with TRBD2 matching 13 bases. This CDR3 spans 16 amino acids. Germline V lookup: CDR1 SGHRS, CDR2 YFSETQ. After removal of 4 bases from V and 1 base from J, the junction contained 4 bases not matched to a gene. In DNA, the CDR3 is TGCGCCAGCAGCCCCGGGACTAGCGGGGCCCAAGAGACCCAGTACTTC. As protein: CASSPGTSGAQETQYF.

The V call is TRBV4-2, the J call TRBJ2-7; the D is unclear. This CDR3 has 14 residues. V dropped 4 bases and J dropped 3 bases, with 13 bases sitting between them. Per the germline V gene, CDR1 is LGHNA and CDR2 is YNFKEQ. This CDR3 is CASSPQKKYYEQYF. CDR3 DNA: TGTGCCAGCAGCCCGCAAAAAAAGTACTACGAGCAGTACTTC.

J is TRBJ1-2 and V is TRBV28; D not certain. V shed 3 bases and J shed 2 bases, with 7 bases lying between them. Germline CDR1 and CDR2: MDHEN and SYDVKM. This CDR3 spans 13 amino acids. The CDR3 loop is CASSFEGNYGYTF. The CDR3 DNA reads TGTGCCAGCAGTTTTGAGGGAAACTATGGCTACACCTTC.

Here the CDR3 reads CASGDRANEQYV. CDR3 DNA sequence: TGTGCCAGTGGGGACAGGGCGAACGAGCAGTACGTC. This sequence joins TRBV6-1 and TRBJ2-7; the match to TRBD1 covers 9 bases. Germline CDR1 is MNHNS and CDR2 is SASEGT. Trimming took 9 bases from V and 5 from J; bases not matched to a gene: 5. The CDR3 covers 12 residues.